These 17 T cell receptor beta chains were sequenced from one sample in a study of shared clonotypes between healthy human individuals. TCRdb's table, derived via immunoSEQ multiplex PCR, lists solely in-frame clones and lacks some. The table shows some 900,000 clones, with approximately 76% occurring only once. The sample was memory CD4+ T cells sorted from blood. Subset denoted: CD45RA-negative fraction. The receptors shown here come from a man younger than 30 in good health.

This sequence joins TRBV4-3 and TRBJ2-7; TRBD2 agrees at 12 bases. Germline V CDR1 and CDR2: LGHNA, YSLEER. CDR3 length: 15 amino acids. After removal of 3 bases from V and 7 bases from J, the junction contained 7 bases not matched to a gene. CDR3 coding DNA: TGCGCCAGCAGCCAGGTACTAGCGGGGGGAGTTGAGCAGTACTTC. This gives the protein CASSQVLAGGVEQYF.

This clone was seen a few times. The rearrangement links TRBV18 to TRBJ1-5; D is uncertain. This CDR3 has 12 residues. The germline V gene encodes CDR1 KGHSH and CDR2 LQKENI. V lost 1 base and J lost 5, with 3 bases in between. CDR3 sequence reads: CASSPQDQPQHF. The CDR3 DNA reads TGTGCCAGCTCACCACAGGATCAGCCCCAGCATTTT. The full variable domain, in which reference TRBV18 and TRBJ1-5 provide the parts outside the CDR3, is NAGVMQNPRHLVRRRGQEARLRCSPMKGHSHVYWYRQLPEEGLKFMVYLQKENIIDESGMPKERFSAEFPKEGPSILRIQQVVRGDSAAYFCASSPQDQPQHFGDGTRLSIL.

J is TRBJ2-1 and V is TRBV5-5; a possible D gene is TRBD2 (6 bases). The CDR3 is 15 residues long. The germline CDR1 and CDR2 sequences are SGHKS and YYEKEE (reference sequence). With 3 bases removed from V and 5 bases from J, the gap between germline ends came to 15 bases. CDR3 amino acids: CASSSGDPWDNEQFF. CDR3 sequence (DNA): TGTGCCAGCAGCTCGGGGGACCCCTGGGACAATGAGCAGTTCTTC.

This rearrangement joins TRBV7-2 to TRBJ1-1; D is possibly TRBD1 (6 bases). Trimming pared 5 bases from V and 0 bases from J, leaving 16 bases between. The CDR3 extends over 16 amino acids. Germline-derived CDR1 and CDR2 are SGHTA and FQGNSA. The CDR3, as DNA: TGTGCCAGCAGCCGCCTGAGGGGGAGATTGAACACTGAAGCTTTCTTT. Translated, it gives CASSRLRGRLNTEAFF.

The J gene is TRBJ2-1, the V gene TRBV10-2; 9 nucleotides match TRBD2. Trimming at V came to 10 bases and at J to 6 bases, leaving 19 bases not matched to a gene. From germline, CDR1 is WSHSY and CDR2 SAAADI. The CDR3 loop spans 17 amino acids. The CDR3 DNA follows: TGCGCCAACCTGGTTCCACCGGGACTAGCAATTTGCAATGAGCAGTTCTTC. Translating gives CANLVPPGLAICNEQFF.

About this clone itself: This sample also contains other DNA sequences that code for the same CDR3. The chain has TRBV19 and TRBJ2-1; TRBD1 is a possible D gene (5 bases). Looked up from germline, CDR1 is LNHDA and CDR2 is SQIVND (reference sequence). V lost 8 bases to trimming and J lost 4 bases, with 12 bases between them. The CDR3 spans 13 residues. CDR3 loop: CASSHRQYNEQFF. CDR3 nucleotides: TGTGCCAGTTCCCATCGACAGTACAATGAGCAGTTCTTC.

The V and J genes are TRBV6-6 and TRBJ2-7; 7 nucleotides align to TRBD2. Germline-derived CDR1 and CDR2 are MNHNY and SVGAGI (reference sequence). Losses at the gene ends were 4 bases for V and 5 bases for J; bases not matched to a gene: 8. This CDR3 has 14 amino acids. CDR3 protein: CASSSSDRGDEQYF. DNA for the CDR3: TGTGCCAGCAGTTCGTCGGATCGGGGGGACGAGCAGTACTTC.

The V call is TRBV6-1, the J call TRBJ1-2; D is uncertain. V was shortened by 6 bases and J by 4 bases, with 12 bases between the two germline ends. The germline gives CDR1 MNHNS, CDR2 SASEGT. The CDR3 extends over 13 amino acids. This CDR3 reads CASSIDNSYGYTF. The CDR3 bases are TGTGCCAGCAGCATCGACAATTCCTATGGCTACACCTTC.

The DNA for the CDR3 is TGTGCCAGCAGTGATAATCCCCTCTATGGCTACACCTTC. As protein: CASSDNPLYGYTF. The rearrangement uses TRBV6-1 and TRBJ1-2, with D unresolved. Germline CDR1 is MNHNS and CDR2 is SASEGT. This CDR3 comprises 13 residues. Trimming stripped 3 bases from V and 4 bases from J, with 9 bases between.

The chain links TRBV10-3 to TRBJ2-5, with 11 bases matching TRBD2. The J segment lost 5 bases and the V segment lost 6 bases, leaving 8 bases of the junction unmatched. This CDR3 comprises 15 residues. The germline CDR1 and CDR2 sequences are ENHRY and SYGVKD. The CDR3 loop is CAIRGGTSGRETQYF. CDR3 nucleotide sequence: TGTGCCATCAGGGGCGGGACTAGCGGCAGGGAGACCCAGTACTTC.

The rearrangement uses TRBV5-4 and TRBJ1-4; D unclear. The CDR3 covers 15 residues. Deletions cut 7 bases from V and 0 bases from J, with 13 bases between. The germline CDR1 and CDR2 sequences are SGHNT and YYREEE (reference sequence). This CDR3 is CASSPPGATNEKLFF. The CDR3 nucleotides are TGTGCCAGCTCTCCGCCGGGAGCAACTAATGAAAAACTGTTTTTT. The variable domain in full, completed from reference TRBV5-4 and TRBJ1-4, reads ETGVTQSPTHLIKTRGQQVTLRCSSQSGHNTVSWYQQALGQGPQFIFQYYREEENGRGNFPPRFSGLQFPNYSSELNVNALELDDSALYLCASSPPGATNEKLFFGSGTQLSVL.

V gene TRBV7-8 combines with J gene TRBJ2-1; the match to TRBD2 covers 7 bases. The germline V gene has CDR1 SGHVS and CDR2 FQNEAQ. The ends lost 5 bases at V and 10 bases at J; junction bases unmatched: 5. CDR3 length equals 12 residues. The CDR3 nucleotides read TGTGCCAGCAGCCCAAAGGGAGGGGAGCAGTTCTTC. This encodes CASSPKGGEQFF.

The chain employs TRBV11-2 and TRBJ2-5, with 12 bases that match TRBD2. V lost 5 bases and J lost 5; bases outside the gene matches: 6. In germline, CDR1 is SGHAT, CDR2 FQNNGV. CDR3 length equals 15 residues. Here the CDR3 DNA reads TGTGCCAGCAGCCCTACTAGCGGGAGGTTTGAGACCCAGTACTTC. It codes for CASSPTSGRFETQYF.

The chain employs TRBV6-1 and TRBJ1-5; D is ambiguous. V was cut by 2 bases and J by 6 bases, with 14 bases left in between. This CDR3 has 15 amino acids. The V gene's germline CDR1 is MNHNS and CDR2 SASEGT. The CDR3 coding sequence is TGTGCCAGCAGTGAATTGGGCAACTTCGGTCAGCCCCAGCATTTT. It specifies CASSELGNFGQPQHF.

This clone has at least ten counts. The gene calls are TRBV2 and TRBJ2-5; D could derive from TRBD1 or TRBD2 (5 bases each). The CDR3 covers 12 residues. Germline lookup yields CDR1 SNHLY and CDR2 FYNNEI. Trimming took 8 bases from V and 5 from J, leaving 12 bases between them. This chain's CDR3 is CASGTMHETQYF. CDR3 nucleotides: TGTGCCAGCGGGACGATGCACGAGACCCAGTACTTC.

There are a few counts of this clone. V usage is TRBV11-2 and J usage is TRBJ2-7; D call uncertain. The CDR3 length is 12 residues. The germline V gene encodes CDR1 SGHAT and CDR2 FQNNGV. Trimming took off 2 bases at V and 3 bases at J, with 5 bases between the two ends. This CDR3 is CASSLRSYEQYF. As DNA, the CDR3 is TGTGCCAGCAGCTTACGCAGCTACGAGCAGTACTTC.

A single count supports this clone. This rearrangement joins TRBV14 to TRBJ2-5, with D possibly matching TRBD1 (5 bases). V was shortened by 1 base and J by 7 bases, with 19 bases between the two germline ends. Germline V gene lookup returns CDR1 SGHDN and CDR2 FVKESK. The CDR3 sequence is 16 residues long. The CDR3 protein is CASSQALDTPFGTQYF. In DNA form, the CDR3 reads TGTGCCAGCAGCCAAGCCCTGGACACCCCATTTGGGACCCAGTACTTC.